These 10 T cell receptor beta chains were all obtained from the same sample, sequenced in a study of control samples from healthy donors and cancer patients. TCRdb's table, derived via immunoSEQ multiplex PCR, lists solely in-frame clones and lacks some. The data contain 98,000 or so clones, roughly four fifths of them singletons. The sequencing sample was made of blood. These receptors were collected from a man in his sixties in good health.

CDR3 sequence (DNA): TGTGCCAGCAGTTTGGGGGGGAGCGGAGGTCACTACGAGCAGTACTTC. It translates to CASSLGGSGGHYEQYF. The V and J genes are TRBV28 and TRBJ2-7; 7 bases map to TRBD2. J gave up 3 bases and V 3 bases, and 11 bases lay outside the gene matches. This CDR3 has 16 residues. The germline gives CDR1 MDHEN, CDR2 SYDVKM.

The chain is built from TRBV5-6 and TRBJ1-5, with D unclear. V was shortened by 4 bases and J by 3 bases, with 11 bases between the two germline ends. CDR3 length: 14 residues. Per germline, CDR1 SGHDT and CDR2 YYEEEE. The CDR3 spells CASSLAAFNQPQHF. The DNA of the CDR3 is TGTGCCAGCAGCCTAGCAGCCTTCAATCAGCCCCAGCATTTT. The variable domain in full, with the rest retrieved from reference TRBV5-6 and TRBJ1-5, is DAGVTQSPTHLIKTRGQQVTLRCSPKSGHDTVSWYQQALGQGPQFIFQYYEEEERQRGNFPDRFSGHQFPNYSSELNVNALLLGDSALYLCASSLAAFNQPQHFGDGTRLSIL.

The chain is built from TRBV5-6 and TRBJ2-3; TRBD2 matches 8 bases. Germline assignment: CDR1 SGHDT and CDR2 YYEEEE. This CDR3 spans 17 amino acids. V shed 4 bases, J shed 6 bases, and the junction held 16 bases outside the gene matches. The CDR3 loop is CASSGTLADAFGDTQYF. The CDR3 DNA follows: TGTGCCAGCAGCGGAACACTAGCGGACGCGTTTGGCGATACGCAGTATTTT. Full variable domain (remainder filled in from reference TRBV5-6 and TRBJ2-3): DAGVTQSPTHLIKTRGQQVTLRCSPKSGHDTVSWYQQALGQGPQFIFQYYEEEERQRGNFPDRFSGHQFPNYSSELNVNALLLGDSALYLCASSGTLADAFGDTQYFGPGTRLTVL.

This chain connects TRBV3-1 (or the pseudogene TRBV3-2) to TRBJ1-2; 8 nucleotides agree with TRBD1. Looked up from germline, CDR1 is LGHDT and CDR2 is YNNKEL (reference sequence). The ends lost 5 bases at V and 2 bases at J; junction bases unmatched: 4. CDR3 length equals 14 residues. In nucleotides, the CDR3 is TGTGCCAGCAGCTACCGGACAGGGAACTATGGCTACACCTTC. As protein: CASSYRTGNYGYTF.

The chain couples TRBV29-1 to TRBJ1-1, with D perhaps matching TRBD1 (5 bases). The CDR3 is made up of 12 amino acids. Trimming stripped 7 bases from V and 3 bases from J, with 12 bases between. The germline gives CDR1 SQVTM, CDR2 ANQGSEA. The CDR3 bases are TGCAGCGCCGAGGACACCTACACTGAAGCTTTCTTT. As protein: CSAEDTYTEAFF.

The CDR3 region has the DNA TGTGCCAGCAGGGGGGGGTTAGACAGGGCGTGGAAGACCCAGTACTTC. It is translated as CASRGGLDRAWKTQYF. The chain carries TRBV2 and TRBJ2-5; D assignment may be TRBD1 or TRBD2 (7 bases each). This CDR3 region has 16 residues. The V gene lost 6 bases and the J gene lost 6 bases, with 23 bases spanning the gap. CDR1 and CDR2 from the germline V gene are SNHLY and FYNNEI.

This clone was counted between two and nine times. V usage is TRBV19 and J usage is TRBJ2-7; 10 bases fit TRBD2. The J segment lost 5 bases and the V segment lost 6 bases, leaving 10 bases of the junction unmatched. The CDR3 extends over 15 amino acids. Germline V lookup: CDR1 LNHDA, CDR2 SQIVND (reference sequence). CDR3 in amino acids: CASRVTSGAPHEQYF. The CDR3 DNA is TGTGCCAGTAGGGTCACTAGCGGGGCCCCGCACGAGCAGTACTTC. The variable domain in full, with the rest retrieved from reference TRBV19 and TRBJ2-7, is DGGITQSPKYLFRKEGQNVTLSCEQNLNHDAMYWYRQDPGQGLRLIYYSQIVNDFQKGDIAEGYSVSREKKESFPLTVTSAQKNPTAFYLCASRVTSGAPHEQYFGPGTRLTVT.

This chain joins TRBV18 and TRBJ1-1; 12 nucleotides match TRBD1. The germline V gene has CDR1 KGHSH and CDR2 LQKENI. This CDR3 is built from 15 residues. J was trimmed by 4 bases and V by 3 bases; bases with no gene match: 3. CDR3 protein: CASSPRDRGLTEAFF. DNA for the CDR3: TGTGCCAGCTCACCTCGGGACAGGGGGCTCACTGAAGCTTTCTTT.

The count of this clone is one. This chain joins TRBV6-5 and TRBJ2-5; TRBD2 agrees at 7 bases. Germline trimming cut 7 bases from V and 7 bases from J; bases unmatched to any gene: 15. CDR3 size: 15 residues. CDR1 and CDR2 from the germline V gene are MNHEY and SVGAGI. The CDR3 bases are TGTGCCAGCACTTCGTCAGGAGCGGGACGACGGACCCAGTACTTC. This translates into CASTSSGAGRRTQYF.

The chain carries TRBV9 and TRBJ2-3; D remains unclear. The V and J ends lost 0 bases and 0 bases respectively, with 5 bases between them. The CDR3 covers 14 residues. Germline CDR1 and CDR2: SGDLS and YYNGEE. CDR3 in amino acids: CASSVEQSTDTQYF. The CDR3 DNA is TGTGCCAGCAGCGTAGAACAGAGCACAGATACGCAGTATTTT.